The clone carrying this TCR beta chain has just one count. Germline-derived CDR1 and CDR2 are KGHSH and LQKENI. CDR3 length: 13 residues. V was clipped by 0 bases and J by 4 bases, with 5 bases between them. Using immunoSEQ multiplex PCR, the repertoire was profiled, and TCRdb retains in-frame clones only, with some absent. The sample has roughly 92,000 clones; around 83% are singletons. The source of the sample is a study of control samples from healthy donors and cancer patients. This sequence originates from a woman in her forties or fifties in good health. The chain recombines TRBV18 with TRBJ2-3; maybe TRBD2 (5 bases). Material for sequencing was blood. The DNA for the CDR3 is TGTGCCAGCTCACCACCGGAGGCAGATACGCAGTATTTT. Translated: CASSPPEADTQYF. The full variable domain, in which reference TRBV18 and TRBJ2-3 provide the parts outside the CDR3, is NAGVMQNPRHLVRRRGQEARLRCSPMKGHSHVYWYRQLPEEGLKFMVYLQKENIIDESGMPKERFSAEFPKEGPSILRIQQVVRGDSAAYFCASSPPEADTQYFGPGTRLTVL.